The 10 T cell receptor beta chains below come from one sample, sequenced in a study of vaccination and CD4 T cells after COVID-19. No antigen has been assigned to these receptors. The treatment is: roughly 10-day PBMC culture with coronavirus spike peptide pools or control peptides (ViraFEST assay). CD4+ T cells that came from the unexposed donor were collected before the COVID-19 pandemic (2011-2018). At the Johns Hopkins FTIC core, DNA taken from cultured CD4+ T cells was sequenced by way of the Oncomine TCR Beta short-read assay. TCRdb re-derived calls from the PCR reads in MiXCR, one entry per CDR3 protein. The repertoire holds 2,500 to 3,500 distinct CDR3 sequences, with roughly a quarter as singletons. Sequences were obtained from CD4+ T cells from blood, cultured in vitro. The receptor source for this set is a human donor in good health.

The chain recombines TRBV7-2 with TRBJ1-1, with D unresolved. The V end was cut by 5 bases, the J end by 3 bases, with 4 bases between. Per the germline V gene, CDR1 is SGHTA and CDR2 is FQGNSA. The CDR3 spans 11 residues. CDR3 protein: CASSGHTEAFF. In DNA form, the CDR3 reads TGTGCCAGCAGCGGCCACACTGAAGCTTTCTTT.

The chain links TRBV7-8 to TRBJ2-7; D not certain. This CDR3 has 15 amino acids. The V gene lost 2 bases and the J gene lost 2 bases, with 13 bases spanning the gap. Per the germline V gene, CDR1 is SGHVS and CDR2 is FQNEAQ. This CDR3 is CASSLLPATPYEQYF. The CDR3, as DNA: TGTGCCAGCAGCTTATTGCCCGCTACACCCTACGAGCAGTACTTC. The variable domain in full, with the rest retrieved from reference TRBV7-8 and TRBJ2-7, is GAGVSQSPRYKVAKRGQDVALRCDPISGHVSLFWYQQALGQGPEFLTYFQNEAQLDKSGLPSDRFFAERPEGSVSTLKIQRTQQEDSAVYLCASSLLPATPYEQYFGPGTRLTVT.

V and J are TRBV20-1 and TRBJ2-2; 7 bases line up with TRBD2. CDR3 length: 16 amino acids. V was pared by 6 bases and J by 3 bases, with 13 bases of the junction left unmatched. Germline assignment: CDR1 DFQATT and CDR2 SNEGSKA (reference sequence). The CDR3 protein is CSAQPLSGVDTGELFF. The CDR3 region has the DNA TGCAGTGCGCAACCACTGAGCGGGGTAGACACCGGGGAGCTGTTTTTT.

This clonotype is medium-sized. The genes are TRBV20-1 and TRBJ2-3, with D possibly TRBD1 on 5 matching bases. With 5 bases removed from V and 0 bases from J, the gap between germline ends came to 15 bases. The CDR3 has 15 residues. Germline V gene lookup returns CDR1 DFQATT and CDR2 SNEGSKA (reference sequence). In DNA form, the CDR3 reads TGCAGTGCTCCCCGGCCGACAGCTAGCACAGATACGCAGTATTTT. Protein: CSAPRPTASTDTQYF.

The chain links TRBV27 to TRBJ2-7, with a tentative D call TRBD2 (5 bases). The CDR3 totals 14 residues. Germline CDR1 is MNHEY and CDR2 is SMNVEV (reference sequence). Trimming shortened V by 0 bases and J by 5 bases, and 11 bases separated the two germline ends. CDR3 amino acids: CASSLSLASHEQYF. The DNA for the CDR3 is TGTGCCAGCAGTTTATCGCTAGCTTCCCACGAGCAGTACTTC.

The CDR3 is CASSVSGRAAYEQYF. DNA of the CDR3: TGTGCCAGTAGTGTTAGCGGGAGGGCCGCCTACGAGCAGTACTTC. This chain connects TRBV19 to TRBJ2-7; 11 nucleotides align to TRBD2. Losses at the gene ends were 5 bases for V and 2 bases for J; bases not matched to a gene: 5. There are 15 residues in the CDR3. Germline assignment: CDR1 LNHDA and CDR2 SQIVND (reference sequence). The whole variable domain, remainder taken from reference TRBV19 and TRBJ2-7, is DGGITQSPKYLFRKEGQNVTLSCEQNLNHDAMYWYRQDPGQGLRLIYYSQIVNDFQKGDIAEGYSVSREKKESFPLTVTSAQKNPTAFYLCASSVSGRAAYEQYFGPGTRLTVT.

The V call is TRBV20-1, the J call TRBJ2-2; 8 bases agree with TRBD2. Germline V lookup: CDR1 DFQATT, CDR2 SNEGSKA (reference sequence). The CDR3 length is 19 residues. J was trimmed by 0 bases and V by 7 bases; bases with no gene match: 19. The CDR3 DNA reads as TGCAGTGTCAAGTCCATTGTTGGTCAGGGACTAGCGAACACCGGGGAGCTGTTTTTT. Translation: CSVKSIVGQGLANTGELFF.

J is TRBJ2-7 and V is TRBV20-1, with D uncertain. Germline-derived CDR1 and CDR2 are DFQATT and SNEGSKA (reference sequence). The CDR3 totals 16 residues. The V end lost 0 bases, the J end lost 0 bases, and 15 bases lay between the germline ends. The CDR3 here is CSARDKVFGSSYEQYF. CDR3 coding DNA: TGCAGTGCTAGAGATAAGGTCTTTGGCAGCTCCTACGAGCAGTACTTC.

This clonotype was picked up a small number of times. The V gene is TRBV20-1, the J gene TRBJ2-3, with 8 bases aligning to TRBD1. CDR3 length: 14 amino acids. Trimming cost V 6 bases and J 0 bases; bases outside gene matches: 5. Germline values: CDR1 DFQATT, CDR2 SNEGSKA (reference sequence). As DNA, the CDR3 is TGCAGTGCGAGACAGGGGAAGAGCACAGATACGCAGTATTTT. Its protein product is CSARQGKSTDTQYF.

The genes are TRBV5-4 and TRBJ2-7; D gene ambiguous. The CDR3 is 13 residues long. V was pared by 1 base and J by 6 bases, with 11 bases between. Germline V CDR1 and CDR2: SGHNT, YYREEE (reference sequence). The CDR3 spells CASSLYTLGEQYF. The CDR3 bases are TGTGCCAGCAGCTTGTACACCCTCGGCGAGCAGTACTTC. Based on the CDR3 plus reference TRBV5-4 and TRBJ2-7, the full variable domain is ETGVTQSPTHLIKTRGQQVTLRCSSQSGHNTVSWYQQALGQGPQFIFQYYREEENGRGNFPPRFSGLQFPNYSSELNVNALELDDSALYLCASSLYTLGEQYFGPGTRLTVT.